These T cell receptor beta chains were read from a single sample in a study of T cells in Graves' hyperthyroidism and ophthalmopathy. In TCRdb, the multiplex PCR reads were re-called with MiXCR into one record per CDR3 protein. The table lists around 600,000 distinct CDR3 sequences, 15% to 19% of them singletons. The sample was blood. The origin of the receptors is a woman aged 25 to 39 with Graves' hyperthyroidism. CDR3s include the opening cysteine and the closing phenylalanine or tryptophan. The order of the fields is J gene, D gene, clone size, V gene, CDR3 DNA, CDR3 protein. D genes are given only for firm matches. For some rows the clone size is stated as once, few or many, or as a class when expanded; others skip it.

j_call: TRBJ2-2
d_call: TRBD2
clone_size: many
v_call: TRBV12-3/TRBV12-4
cdr3_nt: TGTGCCAGCAGTTTACAGCGGGGAACGAACACCGGGGAGCTGTTTTTT
cdr3_aa: CASSLQRGTNTGELFF

j_call: TRBJ1-2
d_call: .
clone_size: few
v_call: TRBV5-8
cdr3_nt: TGTGCCAGCAGCTTGGTGGGACCCTATGGCTACACCTTC
cdr3_aa: CASSLVGPYGYTF

j_call: TRBJ2-2
d_call: .
clone_size: many
v_call: TRBV6-2/TRBV6-3
cdr3_nt: TGTGCCAGCAGGCAAAAGCCCGGGGAGCTGTTTTTT
cdr3_aa: CASRQKPGELFF

j_call: TRBJ2-7
d_call: TRBD2
clone_size: few
v_call: TRBV20-1
cdr3_nt: TGCAGTGCTAAGGGACTAGCGGGAACCTACGAGCAGTACTTC
cdr3_aa: CSAKGLAGTYEQYF

j_call: TRBJ2-7
d_call: .
clone_size: many
v_call: TRBV6-6
cdr3_nt: TGTGCCAGCAGTTACTCCCAACTGGGGAGCTCCTACGAGCAGTACTTC
cdr3_aa: CASSYSQLGSSYEQYF

j_call: TRBJ2-6
d_call: .
clone_size: few
v_call: TRBV5-1
cdr3_nt: TGCGCCAGCAGCTTCAACAATCCTGGGGCCAACGTCCTGACTTTC
cdr3_aa: CASSFNNPGANVLTF

j_call: TRBJ2-3
d_call: .
clone_size: many
v_call: TRBV3-1
cdr3_nt: TGTGCCAGCAGCCAAAAAGGGCCCGATACGCAGTATTTT
cdr3_aa: CASSQKGPDTQYF

j_call: TRBJ2-1
d_call: .
clone_size: many
v_call: TRBV12-3/TRBV12-4
cdr3_nt: TGTGCCAGCAGTACCCAGGCTAGGGGGGCTGAGCAGTTCTTC
cdr3_aa: CASSTQARGAEQFF

j_call: TRBJ2-1
d_call: TRBD2
clone_size: few
v_call: TRBV18
cdr3_nt: TGTGCCAGCTCACCACAGACTAGCGGGAGCTGGAATGAGCAGTTCTTC
cdr3_aa: CASSPQTSGSWNEQFF

j_call: TRBJ2-1
d_call: TRBD2
clone_size: .
v_call: TRBV27
cdr3_nt: TGTGCCAGCAGCGTAGCCATGGGAGGGACCTGCGGCAATGAGCAGTTCTTC
cdr3_aa: CASSVAMGGTCGNEQFF

j_call: TRBJ1-3
d_call: .
clone_size: few
v_call: TRBV20-1
cdr3_nt: TGCAGGCCAATACAGCTCTCTGGAAACACCATATATTTT
cdr3_aa: CRPIQLSGNTIYF

j_call: TRBJ1-3
d_call: .
clone_size: .
v_call: TRBV12-3/TRBV12-4
cdr3_nt: TGTGCCAGCAGTTCCCGGGGAAACACCATATATTTT
cdr3_aa: CASSSRGNTIYF

j_call: TRBJ2-1
d_call: TRBD2
clone_size: few
v_call: TRBV9
cdr3_nt: TGTGCCAGCAGCGTGGAACTAGCGGGACCCTACAATGAGCAGTTCTTC
cdr3_aa: CASSVELAGPYNEQFF

j_call: TRBJ2-1
d_call: TRBD1
clone_size: many
v_call: TRBV12-3/TRBV12-4
cdr3_nt: TGTGCCAGCAGTTTAGCCCACGCCGGGACAGGGGACAATGAGCAGTTCTTC
cdr3_aa: CASSLAHAGTGDNEQFF

j_call: TRBJ2-7
d_call: .
clone_size: many
v_call: TRBV27
cdr3_nt: TGTGCCAGCAGGTCGGGGGCGGGAGTGGGTCTCGAGCAGTACTTC
cdr3_aa: CASRSGAGVGLEQYF

j_call: TRBJ2-1
d_call: TRBD2
clone_size: .
v_call: TRBV6-6
cdr3_nt: TGTGCCAGCAGTTACGGGGGTGATAGCGGGGACAATGAGCAGTTCTTC
cdr3_aa: CASSYGGDSGDNEQFF

j_call: TRBJ1-2
d_call: TRBD1
clone_size: few
v_call: TRBV27
cdr3_nt: TGTGCCAGCAAGAGTCGCGGACAGGGCGCAAGGGACTACACCTTC
cdr3_aa: CASKSRGQGARDYTF

j_call: TRBJ1-5
d_call: TRBD1
clone_size: few
v_call: TRBV10-3
cdr3_nt: TGTGCCATCAGTGACCACGCCTCGACAGGGGATCAGCCCCAGCATTTT
cdr3_aa: CAISDHASTGDQPQHF

j_call: TRBJ2-7
d_call: TRBD2
clone_size: many
v_call: TRBV5-1
cdr3_nt: TGCGCCAGCAGCGGGGGGGTAACCTACGAGCAGTACTTC
cdr3_aa: CASSGGVTYEQYF

j_call: TRBJ1-5
d_call: .
clone_size: .
v_call: TRBV7-2
cdr3_nt: TGTGCCAGCAGCTTGAACTTGTGGGGCAATCAGCCCCAGCATTTT
cdr3_aa: CASSLNLWGNQPQHF

j_call: TRBJ2-1
d_call: .
clone_size: .
v_call: TRBV9
cdr3_nt: TGTGCCAGCAGCGTATGGTCTGATCAGGGTTGGAATGAGCAGTTCTTC
cdr3_aa: CASSVWSDQGWNEQFF

j_call: TRBJ2-3
d_call: .
clone_size: many
v_call: TRBV20-1
cdr3_nt: TGCAGTGCCTGTACCGCTAGCGGCACAGATACGCAGTATTTT
cdr3_aa: CSACTASGTDTQYF

j_call: TRBJ2-3
d_call: .
clone_size: many
v_call: TRBV7-9
cdr3_nt: TGTGCCAGCAGCAGGGTTGGGACAGATACGCAGTATTTT
cdr3_aa: CASSRVGTDTQYF

j_call: TRBJ2-4
d_call: .
clone_size: few
v_call: TRBV5-6
cdr3_nt: TGTGCCAGCAGCTTGTTTGAAAACATTCAGTACTTC
cdr3_aa: CASSLFENIQYF